These T cell receptor beta chains were read from a single sample in a study of CD8 T cells in ankylosing spondylitis. TCRdb redid the calling of the 5' RACE reads with MiXCR, one entry per CDR3 protein. The sample has under 850,000 distinct CDR3 sequences, around 20% seen once. The source material was blood, either unsorted or a sorted T cell fraction (not recorded which). These TCRs come from a male donor with ankylosing spondylitis. Each CDR3 is given with its conserved first and last residue.

j_call | v_call | cdr3_aa
TRBJ2-3 | TRBV12-3/TRBV12-4 | CASSPPITDTQYF
TRBJ2-1 | TRBV7-2 | CASSLGLGPNEQFF
TRBJ2-3 | TRBV10-3 | CAISSRAGLYSDTQYF
TRBJ1-1 | TRBV28 | CASMGGGHGESEAFF
TRBJ1-1 | TRBV30 | CACRRDINTEAFF
TRBJ1-2 | TRBV12-3/TRBV12-4 | CASSPTDWNYGYTF
TRBJ2-5 | TRBV3-1 | CASSQTWETQYF
TRBJ2-5 | TRBV7-6 | CASSLELAAQETQYF
TRBJ2-7 | TRBV27 | CASSFSRANEQYF
TRBJ2-7 | TRBV12-3/TRBV12-4 | CASSPSGLLTYEQYF
TRBJ2-5 | TRBV15 | CATSRVTSGETQYF
TRBJ2-1 | TRBV12-3/TRBV12-4 | CASSLTEYNEQFF
TRBJ2-7 | TRBV20-1 | CSARGTGNHEQYF
TRBJ1-1 | TRBV7-6 | CASSARGRGAGTDTEAFF
TRBJ1-4 | TRBV4-1 | CASSQDAGTTNEKLFF
TRBJ2-3 | TRBV3-1 | CASSQVGGRLDTQYF
TRBJ2-2 | TRBV3-1 | CASSPPRAGTTGELFF
TRBJ2-5 | TRBV30 | CSIGEETQYF
TRBJ2-1 | TRBV5-1 | CASSSTGSANEQFF
TRBJ2-7 | TRBV20-1 | CSATDRAGVNYEQYF
TRBJ2-1 | TRBV12-3/TRBV12-4 | CASSLETGGGYNEQFF
TRBJ2-7 | TRBV20-1 | CSASVGNYEQYF
TRBJ2-5 | TRBV11-2 | CASSTRDDQETQYF
TRBJ2-7 | TRBV20-1 | CSARGNSSYEQYF
TRBJ2-3 | TRBV27 | CASSLLLGVVGPDTQYF
TRBJ1-1 | TRBV18 | CASSPNSLSTEAFF
TRBJ1-2 | TRBV5-6 | CASSQRQGRGYTF
TRBJ2-1 | TRBV7-3 | CASSIGVGEQFF
TRBJ2-1 | TRBV12-3/TRBV12-4 | CASSFSGRAYEQFF
TRBJ2-1 | TRBV10-3 | CAISEPGLGRNEQFF
TRBJ2-1 | TRBV5-6 | CASSSSLLNSYNEQFF
TRBJ1-4 | TRBV12-3/TRBV12-4 | CASSLTRGNEKLFF
TRBJ1-1 | TRBV5-1 | CASSLRSGTGLNTEAFF
TRBJ1-2 | TRBV5-1 | CASSRDRENYGYTF
TRBJ2-5 | TRBV9 | CASSPNPPSGRRQETQYF
TRBJ2-2 | TRBV30 | CAWSVGGTGELFF
TRBJ2-3 | TRBV30 | CAWSGEWTDTQYF
TRBJ2-3 | TRBV9 | CASSPRTSERTDTQYF
TRBJ1-2 | TRBV28 | CASSYPTANYGYTF
TRBJ1-6 | TRBV3-1 | CASSHGQGDSPLHF
TRBJ2-1 | TRBV6-5 | CASSYLGNEQFF
TRBJ2-7 | TRBV12-3/TRBV12-4 | CASRPGQVEVEQYF
TRBJ1-1 | TRBV5-6 | CASSQKGQRNTEAFF
TRBJ2-1 | TRBV20-1 | CSAPYRFDEQFF
TRBJ1-3 | TRBV29-1 | CSASETGLGNTIYF
TRBJ2-5 | TRBV4-2 | CASSHQTSLAGVETQYF
TRBJ2-3 | TRBV4-3 | CASSQEAGAHGDTQYF
TRBJ2-7 | TRBV11-2 | CASKNSGGSYEQYF
TRBJ1-2 | TRBV7-8 | CASSLADRGLGYTF
TRBJ1-6 | TRBV12-3/TRBV12-4 | CASSFYRDNSPLHF